Only a few counts were recorded for the clone carrying this T cell receptor beta chain. What it binds is unknown. The data originate from a study of cytomegalovirus exposure and HLA in healthy donors. Study-wide background: A prior study identified 117 million unique TCR beta sequences from some 180 million T cells.

Study conclusions and caveats: TCR beta sequences reportedly predicted the HLA-A and HLA-B alleles of most subjects accurately. Clonal expansion, a later analysis showed, was greater in HLA-associated TCR beta chains than in equally common others.

PCR amplification relied on 60 Vbeta primers (plus 13 Jbeta primers). Libraries were prepared by immunoSEQ multiplex PCR; TCRdb keeps only in-frame clonotypes and omits some of them. The sample includes about 100,000 clones, around 80% seen only once; the top ten take over 12%. Germline V lookup: CDR1 KGHSH, CDR2 LQKENI. The CDR3 extends over 16 amino acids. J gave up 8 bases and V 3 bases, and 8 bases lay outside the gene matches. The TCR comes from a male donor in good health and CMV-seropositive. Sequenced material: PBMCs. The gene calls are TRBV18 and TRBJ2-3; 13 positions match TRBD2. CDR3 region: CASSPETSGGSGTQYF. The CDR3 nucleotides read TGTGCCAGCTCACCGGAGACTAGCGGGGGGTCGGGTACGCAGTATTTT. The whole variable domain, remainder taken from reference TRBV18 and TRBJ2-3, is NAGVMQNPRHLVRRRGQEARLRCSPMKGHSHVYWYRQLPEEGLKFMVYLQKENIIDESGMPKERFSAEFPKEGPSILRIQQVVRGDSAAYFCASSPETSGGSGTQYFGPGTRLTVL.